These 4 T cell receptor beta chains share one sample of origin, sequenced in a study of PD-L1 blockade in urothelial cancer (dated by TCRdb to between 2016 and 2019). The method was the immunoSEQ multiplex PCR assay. The immuneACCESS repertoire file appears here via TCRdb, limited to in-frame rearrangements. These files lack a portion of the clones; in checked studies, under half of the deficit traces to unresolved V genes, and the cause of the others is not known. Present in this sample are about 63,000 clones, roughly 76% of which were seen just once. The ten largest clonotypes hold 5.7% of the sample. The time point tag for this specimen amounts to: pretreatment peripheral blood. The material was PBMCs, obtained around atezolizumab (anti-PD-L1) treatment. The receptors come from a man in his 70s with urothelial cancer.

This clone has more than one count but fewer than ten. J is TRBJ1-1 and V is TRBV7-2; 10 nucleotides agree with TRBD1. CDR1 is SGHTA, CDR2 FQGNSA, per germline. The V segment lost 4 bases and the J segment 5 bases; nucleotides outside the gene matches: 7. The CDR3 has 15 residues. In DNA, the CDR3 is TGTGCCAGCAGCTCCTGGGGACAGGGGATAACTGAAGCTTTCTTT. Its translation: CASSSWGQGITEAFF.

This clone was seen only a few times. This sequence joins TRBV5-4 and TRBJ2-2; D gene uncertain. The V gene lost 0 bases and the J gene lost 6 bases, with 6 bases spanning the gap. This CDR3 spans 13 amino acids. Germline loops: CDR1 SGHNT, CDR2 YYREEE (reference sequence). CDR3 coding DNA: TGTGCCAGCAGCTTGGAGCCGGCCGGGGAGCTGTTTTTT. Translated: CASSLEPAGELFF. The full variable domain, its missing parts supplied by reference TRBV5-4 and TRBJ2-2, is ETGVTQSPTHLIKTRGQQVTLRCSSQSGHNTVSWYQQALGQGPQFIFQYYREEENGRGNFPPRFSGLQFPNYSSELNVNALELDDSALYLCASSLEPAGELFFGEGSRLTVL.

The rearrangement joins TRBV7-8 to TRBJ2-1, with TRBD1 as a possible D gene (5 bases). Trimming cost V 4 bases and J 4 bases, with 20 bases left between them. Germline V gives CDR1 SGHVS, CDR2 FQNEAQ. This CDR3 has 17 amino acids. For the CDR3, the DNA is TGTGCCAGCAGCTCCCTAAGTGGGGCGGCCCTATACAATGAGCAGTTCTTC. It codes for CASSSLSGAALYNEQFF. Complete variable domain (other parts from reference TRBV7-8 and TRBJ2-1): GAGVSQSPRYKVAKRGQDVALRCDPISGHVSLFWYQQALGQGPEFLTYFQNEAQLDKSGLPSDRFFAERPEGSVSTLKIQRTQQEDSAVYLCASSSLSGAALYNEQFFGPGTRLTVL.

The chain has TRBV7-9 and TRBJ2-1; D gene ambiguous. The CDR3 runs 16 residues. V was clipped by 1 base and J by 1 base, with 11 bases between them. The germline V gene has CDR1 SEHNR and CDR2 FQNEAQ (reference sequence). The DNA for the CDR3 is TGTGCCAGCAGCTTAGGGGTTAGCTTGTCCTACAATGAGCAGTTCTTC. The encoded protein is CASSLGVSLSYNEQFF.